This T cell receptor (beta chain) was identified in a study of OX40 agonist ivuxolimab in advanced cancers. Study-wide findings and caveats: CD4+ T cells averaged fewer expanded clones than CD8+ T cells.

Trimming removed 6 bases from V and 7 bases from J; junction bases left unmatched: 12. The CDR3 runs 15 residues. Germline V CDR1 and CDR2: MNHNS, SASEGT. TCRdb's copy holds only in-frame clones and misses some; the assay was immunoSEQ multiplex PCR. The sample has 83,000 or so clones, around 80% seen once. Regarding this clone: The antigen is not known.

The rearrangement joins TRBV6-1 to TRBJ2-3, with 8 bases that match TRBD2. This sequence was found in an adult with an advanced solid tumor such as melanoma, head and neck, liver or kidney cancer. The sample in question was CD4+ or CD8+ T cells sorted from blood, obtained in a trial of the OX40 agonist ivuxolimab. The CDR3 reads CASRMVRGGVNTQYF. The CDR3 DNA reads TGTGCCAGCAGGATGGTACGGGGGGGCGTGAATACGCAGTATTTT.